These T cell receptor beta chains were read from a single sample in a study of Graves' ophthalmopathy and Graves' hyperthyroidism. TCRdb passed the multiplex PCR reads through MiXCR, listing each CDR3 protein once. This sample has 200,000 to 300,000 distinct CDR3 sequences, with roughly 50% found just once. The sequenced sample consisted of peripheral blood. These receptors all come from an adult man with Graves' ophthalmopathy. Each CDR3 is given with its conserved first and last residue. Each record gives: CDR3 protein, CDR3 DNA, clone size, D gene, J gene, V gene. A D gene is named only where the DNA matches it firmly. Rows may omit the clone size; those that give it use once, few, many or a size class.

cdr3_aa: CASSGGFEAFF
cdr3_nt: TGTGCCAGCAGTGGGGGTTTTGAAGCTTTCTTT
clone_size: many
d_call: -
j_call: TRBJ1-1
v_call: TRBV25-1

cdr3_aa: CSARGLRTSYEQYF
cdr3_nt: TGCAGTGCTAGAGGTCTCCGGACCTCCTACGAGCAGTACTTC
clone_size: -
d_call: -
j_call: TRBJ2-7
v_call: TRBV20-1

cdr3_aa: CASSIGQGGQETQYF
cdr3_nt: TGTGCCAGCAGTATAGGACAGGGTGGACAAGAGACCCAGTACTTC
clone_size: -
d_call: TRBD1
j_call: TRBJ2-5
v_call: TRBV12-3/TRBV12-4

cdr3_aa: CSARDDRTTGELFF
cdr3_nt: TGCAGTGCTAGAGATGACCGGACCACCGGGGAGCTGTTTTTT
clone_size: -
d_call: -
j_call: TRBJ2-2
v_call: TRBV20-1

cdr3_aa: CASIQGAGTYGYTF
cdr3_nt: TGTGCCAGCATCCAGGGGGCGGGAACCTATGGCTACACCTTC
clone_size: -
d_call: TRBD1
j_call: TRBJ1-2
v_call: TRBV5-6

cdr3_aa: CASSGTPTGELFF
cdr3_nt: TGCGCCAGCAGCGGGACTCCTACCGGGGAGCTGTTTTTT
clone_size: -
d_call: -
j_call: TRBJ2-2
v_call: TRBV10-1

cdr3_aa: CSARTGGDQPQHF
cdr3_nt: TGCAGTGCCCGGACAGGGGGCGATCAGCCCCAGCATTTT
clone_size: few
d_call: TRBD1
j_call: TRBJ1-5
v_call: TRBV20-1

cdr3_aa: CASSFRDIGAYEQYF
cdr3_nt: TGTGCCAGCAGCTTCCGGGACATCGGCGCCTACGAGCAGTACTTC
clone_size: few
d_call: -
j_call: TRBJ2-7
v_call: TRBV7-3

cdr3_aa: CASSLGERQDNQPQHF
cdr3_nt: TGCGCCAGCAGCCTGGGGGAAAGACAGGACAATCAGCCCCAGCATTTT
clone_size: -
d_call: -
j_call: TRBJ1-5
v_call: TRBV4-1

cdr3_aa: CATMEPGRETQYF
cdr3_nt: TGTGCCACCATGGAGCCGGGGCGAGAGACCCAGTACTTC
clone_size: -
d_call: -
j_call: TRBJ2-5
v_call: TRBV24-1

cdr3_aa: CASSERTGKTEQYF
cdr3_nt: TGCGCCAGCAGCGAGCGGACAGGGAAGACCGAGCAGTACTTC
clone_size: many
d_call: TRBD1
j_call: TRBJ2-7
v_call: TRBV5-1

cdr3_aa: CASSFEVTGELFF
cdr3_nt: TGCGCCAGCAGCTTTGAGGTCACCGGGGAGCTGTTTTTT
clone_size: few
d_call: -
j_call: TRBJ2-2
v_call: TRBV5-1

cdr3_aa: CASSPEGGGNTIYF
cdr3_nt: TGTGCCAGCAGCCCCGAAGGTGGGGGAAACACCATATATTTT
clone_size: -
d_call: -
j_call: TRBJ1-3
v_call: TRBV9

cdr3_aa: CASSPVTGTGPTEAFF
cdr3_nt: TGTGCCAGCAGTCCCGTTACCGGGACAGGCCCCACTGAAGCTTTCTTT
clone_size: -
d_call: TRBD1
j_call: TRBJ1-1
v_call: TRBV12-3/TRBV12-4

cdr3_aa: CASRPDGNYGYTF
cdr3_nt: TGTGCCAGCAGACCCGACGGGAACTATGGCTACACCTTC
clone_size: -
d_call: -
j_call: TRBJ1-2
v_call: TRBV10-3

cdr3_aa: CASTWVSRGNYEQYF
cdr3_nt: TGTGCCAGTACTTGGGTAAGCAGGGGTAACTACGAGCAGTACTTC
clone_size: -
d_call: -
j_call: TRBJ2-7
v_call: TRBV19

cdr3_aa: CASSRTSSSYNSPLHF
cdr3_nt: TGTGCCAGCAGCCGGACGTCGAGCTCCTATAATTCACCCCTCCACTTT
clone_size: -
d_call: -
j_call: TRBJ1-6
v_call: TRBV7-9

cdr3_aa: CASSYSMWGRRNTEAFF
cdr3_nt: TGTGCCAGCAGTTACTCGATGTGGGGGCGTCGGAACACTGAAGCTTTCTTT
clone_size: -
d_call: -
j_call: TRBJ1-1
v_call: TRBV10-2

cdr3_aa: CASSYDHEQYF
cdr3_nt: TGTGCCAGCAGTTATGACCACGAGCAGTACTTC
clone_size: few
d_call: -
j_call: TRBJ2-7
v_call: TRBV12-3/TRBV12-4

cdr3_aa: CASRRGTIQETQYF
cdr3_nt: TGTGCCAGCAGACGGGGGACGATACAAGAGACCCAGTACTTC
clone_size: -
d_call: -
j_call: TRBJ2-5
v_call: TRBV12-3/TRBV12-4

cdr3_aa: CASSLLTGTGNSPLHF
cdr3_nt: TGTGCCAGCAGCTTACTCACCGGGACAGGGAATTCACCCCTCCACTTT
clone_size: -
d_call: TRBD1
j_call: TRBJ1-6
v_call: TRBV9

cdr3_aa: CASSLTGIGTEAFF
cdr3_nt: TGTGCCAGCAGCTTGACGGGGATAGGGACTGAAGCTTTCTTT
clone_size: few
d_call: -
j_call: TRBJ1-1
v_call: TRBV5-8

cdr3_aa: CASSVAGPNTEAFF
cdr3_nt: TGTGCCAGCAGCGTGGCGGGACCGAACACTGAAGCTTTCTTT
clone_size: -
d_call: -
j_call: TRBJ1-1
v_call: TRBV9

cdr3_aa: CASSSTGFQETQYF
cdr3_nt: TGTGCCAGCAGTTCGACAGGGTTCCAAGAGACCCAGTACTTC
clone_size: -
d_call: TRBD1
j_call: TRBJ2-5
v_call: TRBV6-5

cdr3_aa: CASSESRIRNTGELFF
cdr3_nt: TGTGCCAGCAGTGAATCGCGGATCAGGAACACCGGGGAGCTGTTTTTT
clone_size: once
d_call: -
j_call: TRBJ2-2
v_call: TRBV25-1

cdr3_aa: CASSSPKTGKAEAFF
cdr3_nt: TGTGCCAGCAGTTCTCCCAAGACAGGGAAGGCTGAAGCTTTCTTT
clone_size: few
d_call: TRBD1
j_call: TRBJ1-1
v_call: TRBV6-5

cdr3_aa: CASSANNYRGNSPLHF
cdr3_nt: TGTGCCAGCAGCGCGAATAATTACAGGGGTAATTCACCCCTCCACTTT
clone_size: -
d_call: TRBD1
j_call: TRBJ1-6
v_call: TRBV2

cdr3_aa: CASSLYDRFETQYF
cdr3_nt: TGTGCCAGCAGCCTGTACGACAGGTTTGAGACCCAGTACTTC
clone_size: -
d_call: -
j_call: TRBJ2-5
v_call: TRBV4-1

cdr3_aa: CASEGTGELFF
cdr3_nt: TGCGCCAGCGAAGGCACCGGGGAGCTGTTTTTT
clone_size: -
d_call: -
j_call: TRBJ2-2
v_call: TRBV10-2

cdr3_aa: CASSLRDYREQYF
cdr3_nt: TGTGCCAGCAGTCTCCGGGATTACCGCGAGCAGTACTTC
clone_size: -
d_call: -
j_call: TRBJ2-7
v_call: TRBV11-2

cdr3_aa: CASSVQRTVNNEKLFF
cdr3_nt: TGTGCCAGCAGCGTTCAACGGACAGTAAATAATGAAAAACTGTTTTTT
clone_size: few
d_call: -
j_call: TRBJ1-4
v_call: TRBV7-8

cdr3_aa: CASHLGGRDEQFF
cdr3_nt: TGTGCCAGCCATCTGGGGGGGCGGGATGAGCAGTTCTTC
clone_size: -
d_call: -
j_call: TRBJ2-1
v_call: TRBV11-3

cdr3_aa: CASHPWTGEKLALNYGYTF
cdr3_nt: TGTGCCAGCCACCCATGGACAGGGGAAAAGCTCGCGCTGAACTATGGCTACACCTTC
clone_size: -
d_call: TRBD1
j_call: TRBJ1-2
v_call: TRBV6-5

cdr3_aa: CASGPGGANSPLHF
cdr3_nt: TGTGCTAGTGGCCCGGGGGGGGCTAATTCACCCCTCCACTTT
clone_size: -
d_call: -
j_call: TRBJ1-6
v_call: TRBV12-3/TRBV12-4

cdr3_aa: CASSWTELAPGELFF
cdr3_nt: TGTGCCAGCAGCTGGACAGAACTAGCACCCGGGGAGCTGTTTTTT
clone_size: few
d_call: -
j_call: TRBJ2-2
v_call: TRBV7-9

cdr3_aa: CSVSGAFYEQYF
cdr3_nt: TGCAGCGTCTCCGGTGCCTTCTACGAGCAGTACTTC
clone_size: -
d_call: -
j_call: TRBJ2-7
v_call: TRBV29-1

cdr3_aa: CSARAPGLQETQYF
cdr3_nt: TGCAGTGCTAGAGCCCCGGGGCTCCAAGAGACCCAGTACTTC
clone_size: -
d_call: -
j_call: TRBJ2-5
v_call: TRBV20-1

cdr3_aa: CASSLGPEGGQETQYF
cdr3_nt: TGTGCCAGCAGCTTGGGGCCGGAGGGAGGCCAAGAGACCCAGTACTTC
clone_size: -
d_call: -
j_call: TRBJ2-5
v_call: TRBV5-6

cdr3_aa: CASSFLGQGETQYF
cdr3_nt: TGTGCCAGCAGCTTCCTGGGACAGGGGGAGACCCAGTACTTC
clone_size: -
d_call: TRBD1
j_call: TRBJ2-5
v_call: TRBV28

cdr3_aa: CASSLIQGTYEQYF
cdr3_nt: TGTGCCAGCAGTCTTATACAGGGGACGTACGAGCAGTACTTC
clone_size: -
d_call: TRBD1
j_call: TRBJ2-7
v_call: TRBV12-3/TRBV12-4

cdr3_aa: CATSRASGGNYGYTF
cdr3_nt: TGTGCCACCAGCAGGGCTAGCGGGGGGAACTATGGCTACACCTTC
clone_size: -
d_call: -
j_call: TRBJ1-2
v_call: TRBV15

cdr3_aa: CASSLELGETQYF
cdr3_nt: TGTGCCAGCAGCTTAGAATTAGGGGAGACCCAGTACTTC
clone_size: few
d_call: -
j_call: TRBJ2-5
v_call: TRBV7-2

cdr3_aa: CASSFDWPTGSGYEQYF
cdr3_nt: TGCGCCAGCAGCTTCGACTGGCCGACAGGATCTGGCTACGAGCAGTACTTC
clone_size: -
d_call: -
j_call: TRBJ2-7
v_call: TRBV5-1

cdr3_aa: CASSRTGTGAYEQYF
cdr3_nt: TGTGCCAGCAGCCGAACCGGGACGGGAGCCTACGAGCAGTACTTC
clone_size: few
d_call: -
j_call: TRBJ2-7
v_call: TRBV14

cdr3_aa: CSVELGVGYEQYF
cdr3_nt: TGCAGCGTTGAATTGGGCGTGGGGTACGAGCAGTACTTC
clone_size: many
d_call: -
j_call: TRBJ2-7
v_call: TRBV29-1

cdr3_aa: CASNLDRARPYGYTF
cdr3_nt: TGTGCCAGCAACCTCGACAGGGCTCGACCCTATGGCTACACCTTC
clone_size: few
d_call: TRBD1
j_call: TRBJ1-2
v_call: TRBV28

cdr3_aa: CASSPLQGHNSPLHF
cdr3_nt: TGTGCCAGCAGCCCTTTACAGGGGCATAATTCACCCCTCCACTTT
clone_size: -
d_call: TRBD1
j_call: TRBJ1-6
v_call: TRBV5-1

cdr3_aa: CAISESTGALNTEAFF
cdr3_nt: TGTGCCATCAGTGAGTCGACAGGGGCGCTGAACACTGAAGCTTTCTTT
clone_size: -
d_call: TRBD1
j_call: TRBJ1-1
v_call: TRBV10-3

cdr3_aa: CASSPDGYGYTF
cdr3_nt: TGTGCCAGCAGCCCAGACGGCTATGGCTACACCTTC
clone_size: many
d_call: -
j_call: TRBJ1-2
v_call: TRBV11-2

cdr3_aa: CASRKGGQGYGYTF
cdr3_nt: TGTGCCAGTCGGAAGGGGGGACAGGGGTATGGCTACACCTTC
clone_size: few
d_call: TRBD1
j_call: TRBJ1-2
v_call: TRBV19

cdr3_aa: CSVGFRDRGVEAFF
cdr3_nt: TGCAGCGTTGGTTTCCGGGACAGGGGAGTAGAAGCTTTCTTT
clone_size: many
d_call: TRBD1
j_call: TRBJ1-1
v_call: TRBV29-1

cdr3_aa: CATSRDLAGGITNTGELFF
cdr3_nt: TGTGCCACCAGCAGAGATTTGGCGGGGGGAATAACGAACACCGGGGAGCTGTTTTTT
clone_size: -
d_call: TRBD2
j_call: TRBJ2-2
v_call: TRBV15

cdr3_aa: CASSHSLAGGTDTQYF
cdr3_nt: TGTGCCAGCAGCCATTCCTTGGCGGGAGGAACAGATACGCAGTATTTT
clone_size: -
d_call: TRBD2
j_call: TRBJ2-3
v_call: TRBV14